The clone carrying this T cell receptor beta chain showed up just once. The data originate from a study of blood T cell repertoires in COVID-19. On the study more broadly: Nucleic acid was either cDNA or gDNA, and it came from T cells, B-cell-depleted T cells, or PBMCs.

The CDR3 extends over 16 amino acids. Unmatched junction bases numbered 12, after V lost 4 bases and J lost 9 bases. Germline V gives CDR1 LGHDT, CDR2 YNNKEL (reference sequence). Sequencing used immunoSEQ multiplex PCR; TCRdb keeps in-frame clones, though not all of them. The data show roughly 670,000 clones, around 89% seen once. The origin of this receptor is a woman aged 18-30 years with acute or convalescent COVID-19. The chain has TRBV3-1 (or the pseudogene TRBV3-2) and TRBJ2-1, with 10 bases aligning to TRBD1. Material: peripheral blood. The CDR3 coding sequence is TGTGCCAGCAGCCTCCAAATGGGGACAGGGGAATTTGAGCAGTTCTTC. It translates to CASSLQMGTGEFEQFF.